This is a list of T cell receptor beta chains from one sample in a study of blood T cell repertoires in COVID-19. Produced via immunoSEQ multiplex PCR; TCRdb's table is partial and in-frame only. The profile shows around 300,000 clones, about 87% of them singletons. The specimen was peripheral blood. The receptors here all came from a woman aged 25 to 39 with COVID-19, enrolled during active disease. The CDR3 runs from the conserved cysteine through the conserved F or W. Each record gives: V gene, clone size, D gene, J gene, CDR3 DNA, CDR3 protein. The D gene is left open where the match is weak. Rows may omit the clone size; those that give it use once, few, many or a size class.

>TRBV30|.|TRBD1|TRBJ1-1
TGTGCCTGGAGTCCATGGACAGGGGTTGCAACTGAAGCTTTCTTT
CAWSPWTGVATEAFF
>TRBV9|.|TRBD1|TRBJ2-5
TGTGCCAGCAGCGTAGGGCAGGGGGCCCAAGAGACCCAGTACTTC
CASSVGQGAQETQYF
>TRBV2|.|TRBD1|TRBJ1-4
TGTGCCTGTACGGGACAGTGGAATGAAAAACTGTTTTTT
CACTGQWNEKLFF
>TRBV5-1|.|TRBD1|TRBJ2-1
TGCGCCAGCAGCCCAAGGACAGGGGAGGATGAGCAGTTCTTC
CASSPRTGEDEQFF
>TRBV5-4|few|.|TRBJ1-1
TGTGCCAGCAGCTTGACCGGGAACACTGAAGCTTTCTTT
CASSLTGNTEAFF
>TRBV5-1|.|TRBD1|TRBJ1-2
TGCGCCAGCAGTTCCTCAGGGGGCACTAACTATGGCTACACCTTC
CASSSSGGTNYGYTF
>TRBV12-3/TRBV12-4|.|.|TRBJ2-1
TGTGCCAGCAGAGACTACTCCTACAATGAGCAGTTCTTC
CASRDYSYNEQFF
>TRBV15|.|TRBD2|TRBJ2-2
TGTGCCACCAAGCCCCGGGGGGCTAGCGGGGGGCTCTACACCGGGGAGCTGTTTTTT
CATKPRGASGGLYTGELFF
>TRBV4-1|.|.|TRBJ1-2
TGCGCCAGCAGCTTGAAGTCTGGCAGGGCCTATGGCTACACCTTC
CASSLKSGRAYGYTF
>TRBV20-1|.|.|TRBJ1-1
TGCAGTGCTAGTGTCCGGGGAGGGGTTGACCTCACTGAAGCTTTCTTT
CSASVRGGVDLTEAFF
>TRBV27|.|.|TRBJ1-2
TGTGCCAGCAGGAGAACAGGGAAGTTCGATGGCTACACCTTC
CASRRTGKFDGYTF
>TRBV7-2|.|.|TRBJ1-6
TGTGCCAGCAGCTTGCTTCCGAGTTATAATTCACCCCTCCACTTT
CASSLLPSYNSPLHF
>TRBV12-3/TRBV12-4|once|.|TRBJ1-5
TGTGCCAGCAGTCCAGCGGGACATCAGCCCCAGCATTTT
CASSPAGHQPQHF
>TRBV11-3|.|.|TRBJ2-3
TGTGCCAGCAGCTTAGATGGCTCAGATACGCAGTATTTT
CASSLDGSDTQYF
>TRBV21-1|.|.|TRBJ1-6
TGTGCCAGCAGCAAAGATGGGGACAATCAATATAATTCACCCCTCCACTTT
CASSKDGDNQYNSPLHF
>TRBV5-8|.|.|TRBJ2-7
TGTGCCAGCAGCTTGGGAAGCCTCGAGCAGTACTTC
CASSLGSLEQYF
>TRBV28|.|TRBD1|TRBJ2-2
TGTGCCAGCAGTTCCGAGACAGGGGGCCCCGGGGAGCTGTTTTTT
CASSSETGGPGELFF
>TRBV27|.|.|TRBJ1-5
TGTGCCAGCAGTTCAGGGTGGGGGGACAATCAGCCCCAGCATTTT
CASSSGWGDNQPQHF
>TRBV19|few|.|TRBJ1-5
TGTGCCAGTAGTATAGATCAGGTTAGTAATCAGCCCCAGCATTTT
CASSIDQVSNQPQHF
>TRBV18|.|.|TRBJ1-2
TGTGCCAGCTCACCATATTGGGACACACCATACACCTTC
CASSPYWDTPYTF
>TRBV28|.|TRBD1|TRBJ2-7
TGTGCCAGCAGGTCTCGGACAGGCCTACGACGCAGCTCCTACGAGCAGTACTTC
CASRSRTGLRRSSYEQYF
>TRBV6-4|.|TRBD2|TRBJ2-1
TGTGCCAGCAGTGGGACTAGCGGGGGCTACAATGAGCAGTTCTTC
CASSGTSGGYNEQFF
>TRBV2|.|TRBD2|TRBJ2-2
TGTGCCAGCAGTGAAGTTAGCGGGGGGGCCGGGGAGCTGTTTTTT
CASSEVSGGAGELFF
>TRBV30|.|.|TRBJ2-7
TGTGCCTGGAGTATTACATCCTACGAGCAGTACTTC
CAWSITSYEQYF
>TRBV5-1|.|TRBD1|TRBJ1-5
TGCGCCAGCAGCTTTACAGGGGGCGTAGGTCAGCCCCAGCATTTT
CASSFTGGVGQPQHF
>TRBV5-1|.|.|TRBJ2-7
TGCGCCAGCAGCTTCGATGTGAACACCTACGAGCAGTACTTC
CASSFDVNTYEQYF
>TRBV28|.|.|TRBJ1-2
TGTGCCAGCAGTTTAGGGGGGGCGTTTTGGTATGGCTACACCTTC
CASSLGGAFWYGYTF
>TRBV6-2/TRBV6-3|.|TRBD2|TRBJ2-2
TGTGCCAGCAGTTACAGGAGCGGGGGGGCCGCCGGGGAGCTGTTTTTT
CASSYRSGGAAGELFF
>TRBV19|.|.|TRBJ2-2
TGTGCCAGTAGTATACAGGGTGCGAACACCGGGGAGCTGTTTTTT
CASSIQGANTGELFF
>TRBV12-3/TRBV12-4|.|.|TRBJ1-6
TGTGCCAGCAGTTATCTCGAGGCTTCACCCCTCCACTTT
CASSYLEASPLHF
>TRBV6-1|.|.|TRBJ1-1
TGTGCCAGCAGTGAAGTTCACGGGGACACTGAAGCTTTCTTT
CASSEVHGDTEAFF
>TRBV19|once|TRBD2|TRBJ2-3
TGTGCCAGTAGTATAGTAGCGGGGGCCTACCTCACAGATACGCAGTATTTT
CASSIVAGAYLTDTQYF
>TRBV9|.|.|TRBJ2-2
TGTGCCAGCAGCGCCAAGAGTGCCGGGGAGCTGTTTTTT
CASSAKSAGELFF
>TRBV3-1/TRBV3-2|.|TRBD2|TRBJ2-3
TGTGCCAGCAGCCAAGAGGCTAGCGGGGGAGGCACAGATACGCAGTATTTT
CASSQEASGGGTDTQYF